This T cell receptor beta chain was identified in a study of Graves' ophthalmopathy and Graves' hyperthyroidism. This clonotype turned up a few times. RNA transcripts yielded amplified TCR beta CDR3 regions. The workflow started with a first-round RT-PCR run with HTBI primers and then moved on to a second-round multiplex PCR. TCRdb independently ran MiXCR on the multiplex PCR reads; one entry per CDR3 protein. The sample consists of over a million distinct CDR3 sequences, about two fifths of them appearing once. The CDR3 runs 13 residues. The V end was cut by 4 bases, the J end by 4 bases, with 12 bases between. Germline V gene sequence: CDR1 SGHRS, CDR2 YFSETQ.

This sequence originates from an adult man with Graves' hyperthyroidism. J is TRBJ2-7 and V is TRBV5-1, with D possibly TRBD1 on 5 matching bases. Specimen: peripheral blood or thyroid tissue (not recorded which). CDR3 nucleotides: TGCGCCAGCAGCGCGGACAACGAATACGAGCAGTACTTC. This gives the protein CASSADNEYEQYF. Combining the CDR3 with reference TRBV5-1 and TRBJ2-7 gives the whole variable domain KAGVTQTPRYLIKTRGQQVTLSCSPISGHRSVSWYQQTPGQGLQFLFEYFSETQRNKGNFPGRFSGRQFSNSRSEMNVSTLELGDSALYLCASSADNEYEQYFGPGTRLTVT.